What follows describes a single T cell receptor beta chain. Its antigen is not known. Other DNA sequences within the sample encode an identical CDR3. The CDR3 extends over 15 amino acids. Between the trimmed V and J ends, which lost 1 base and 1 base, there was a span of 8 bases. Germline V gene data show CDR1 as LNHDA and CDR2 as SQIVND (reference sequence). The sample is drawn from a study of T cell responses to AZD1222 COVID-19 vaccine. About the research overall: Samples with a second dose at about 4 or about 12 weeks were pooled together. Study-wide points: The span of vaccine-associated CD4 TCRs extended across spike, with dominance at 160-218 and 743-854. Close to half of all spike-specific TCRs reportedly target regions of the variants that are unmutated.

Assay: immunoSEQ multiplex PCR; the TCRdb copy retains only in-frame clones and omits some. The sample holds some 120,000 clones, over 75% seen once. The chain has TRBV19 and TRBJ1-5; D gene uncertain. The sample was peripheral blood, taken on day 0 of AZD1222 vaccination. The sequence was obtained from an adult in good health. The CDR3: CASSIGLISNQPQHF. As DNA, the CDR3 is TGTGCCAGTAGTATAGGACTGATAAGCAATCAGCCCCAGCATTTT.